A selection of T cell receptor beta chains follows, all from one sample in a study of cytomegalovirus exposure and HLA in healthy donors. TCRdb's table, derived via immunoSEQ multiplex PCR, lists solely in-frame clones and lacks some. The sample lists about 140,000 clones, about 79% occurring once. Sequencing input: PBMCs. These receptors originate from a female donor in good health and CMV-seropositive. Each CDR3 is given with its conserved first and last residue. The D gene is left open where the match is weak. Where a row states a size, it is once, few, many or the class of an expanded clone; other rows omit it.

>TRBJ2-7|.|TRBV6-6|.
TGTGCCAGCAGTTATTACGGGGGGCAATACGAGCAGTACTTC
CASSYYGGQYEQYF
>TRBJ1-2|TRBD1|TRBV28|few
TGTGCCAGCAGGGGACAGGGCTACACCTTC
CASRGQGYTF
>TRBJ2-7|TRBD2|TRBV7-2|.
TGTGCCAGCAGCTTTGGGACTAGCGGGACCCGGGAGCAGTACTTC
CASSFGTSGTREQYF
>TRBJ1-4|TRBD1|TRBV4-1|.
TGCGCCAGCAGCGCACACAGGGGAGGAGGAAATGAAAAACTGTTTTTT
CASSAHRGGGNEKLFF
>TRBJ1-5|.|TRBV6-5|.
TGTGCCAGCAGTTATGACAGTTATAGCAATCAGCCCCAGCATTTT
CASSYDSYSNQPQHF
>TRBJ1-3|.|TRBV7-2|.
TGTGCCAGCAGCCTCAGGGGCTCTGGAAACACCATATATTTT
CASSLRGSGNTIYF
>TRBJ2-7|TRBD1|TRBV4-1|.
TGCGCCAGCAGCCATCGACAGGGGGGATACGAGCAGTACTTC
CASSHRQGGYEQYF
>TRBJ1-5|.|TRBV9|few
TGTGCCAGCAGCGCAGGAGACAGCAACAATCAGCCCCAGCATTTT
CASSAGDSNNQPQHF
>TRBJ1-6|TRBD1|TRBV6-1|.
TGTGCCACTCGGACAGGGAGCAATTCACCCCTCCACTTT
CATRTGSNSPLHF
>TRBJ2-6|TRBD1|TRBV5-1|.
TGCGCCAGCAGTTTGGCCACAGGGGACTCTGGGGCCAACGTCCTGACTTTC
CASSLATGDSGANVLTF
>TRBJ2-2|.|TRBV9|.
TGTGCCAGCAGCGTCGGTGTTACCTTAACCGGGGAGCTGTTTTTT
CASSVGVTLTGELFF
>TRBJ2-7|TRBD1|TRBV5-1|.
TGCGCCAGCAGCCTAACACAGGGGGCCTACGAGCAGTACTTC
CASSLTQGAYEQYF
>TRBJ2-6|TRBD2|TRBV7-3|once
TGTGCCAGCAGCTCCCGGGGGGGCGCTGGGGCCAACGTCCTGACTTTC
CASSSRGGAGANVLTF
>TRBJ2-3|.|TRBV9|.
TGTGCCAGCAGCGTAGGGGAGATACTCACAGATACGCAGTATTTT
CASSVGEILTDTQYF
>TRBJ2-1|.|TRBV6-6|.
TGTGCCAGCAGTCACGTGTTAGCGGTTAATGAGCAGTTCTTC
CASSHVLAVNEQFF
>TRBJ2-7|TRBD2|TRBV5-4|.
TGTGCCGGATCGGGACTAGCGGGAGTAACGCCCTACGAGCAGTACTTC
CAGSGLAGVTPYEQYF
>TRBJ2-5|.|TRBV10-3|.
TGTGCCATCAGTGAGGTGGGGGGGCCCGAGACCCAGTACTTC
CAISEVGGPETQYF
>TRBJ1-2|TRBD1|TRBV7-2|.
TGTGCCAGCAGCTTGCACCGGGACAGTCGACTAAATTATGGCTACACCTTC
CASSLHRDSRLNYGYTF
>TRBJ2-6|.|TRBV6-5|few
TGTGCCAGCAGTTACGCCAACAGGAATGGGGCCAACGTCCTGACTTTC
CASSYANRNGANVLTF
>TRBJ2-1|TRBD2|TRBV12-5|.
TGTGCTAGTGGAATCTCGGGGGGGGATGAGCAGTTCTTC
CASGISGGDEQFF
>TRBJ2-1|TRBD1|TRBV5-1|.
TGCGCCAGCAGAGGGGACAGAGCCTACAATGAGCAGTTCTTC
CASRGDRAYNEQFF
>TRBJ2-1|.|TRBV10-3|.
TGTGCCATCAGCCCAGGGTGGGGAAGGTACAACAATGAGCAGTTCTTC
CAISPGWGRYNNEQFF
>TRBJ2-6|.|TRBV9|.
TGTGCCAGCAGCCCGAACAGGGCTGGGGCCAACGTCCTGACTTTC
CASSPNRAGANVLTF
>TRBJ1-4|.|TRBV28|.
TGTGCCGCAACGCGCACGAGTTTGGAAAAACTGTTTTTT
CAATRTSLEKLFF
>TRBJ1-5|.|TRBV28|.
TGTGCCAGCAGTTATTTACTCTATAGCAATCAGCCCCAGCATTTT
CASSYLLYSNQPQHF
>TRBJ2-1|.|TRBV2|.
TGTGCCAGCAGTGAACTAGCGCCCTCCTACAATGAGCAGTTCTTC
CASSELAPSYNEQFF
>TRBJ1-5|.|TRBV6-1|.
TGTGCCAGCAGTGAAGCGGGGGGAAATCAGCCCCAGCATTTT
CASSEAGGNQPQHF
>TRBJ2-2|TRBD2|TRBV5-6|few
TGTGCCAGCAGCCAACGACTAGCGGAAGTCTCCGGGGAGCTGTTTTTT
CASSQRLAEVSGELFF
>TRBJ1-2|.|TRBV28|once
TGTGCCAGCAGTTCGGGGGGGCCAACTAACTATGGCTACACCTTC
CASSSGGPTNYGYTF
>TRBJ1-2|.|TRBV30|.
TGTGCCTGGAGTCAGCGGGGCGATTATGGCTACACCTTC
CAWSQRGDYGYTF
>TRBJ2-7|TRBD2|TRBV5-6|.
TGTGCCAGCAGCTCCCCTGGGAGGGAAACTCTCTACGAGCAGTACTTC
CASSSPGRETLYEQYF
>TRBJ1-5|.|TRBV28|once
TGTGCCAGCAGTTTATGGGGGACATATCATAGCAATCAGCCCCAGCATTTT
CASSLWGTYHSNQPQHF
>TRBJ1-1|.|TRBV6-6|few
TGTGCCAGCAGGTGGACAGATAACACTGAAGCTTTCTTT
CASRWTDNTEAFF
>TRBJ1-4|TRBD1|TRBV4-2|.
TGTGCCAGCAGCCAAGTTGCGAGCTCTTTGGTGTGGTGGGACAGACAATCAACTAATGAAAAACTGTTTTTT
CASSQVASSLVWWDRQSTNEKLFF
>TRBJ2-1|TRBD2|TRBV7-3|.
TGTGCCAGCAGCCCCGAACTAGCGGGAGGGGTCAATGAGCAGTTCTTC
CASSPELAGGVNEQFF
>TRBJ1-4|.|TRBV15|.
TGTGCCACCAGCAAGGAGGGGACCACTAATGAAAAACTGTTTTTT
CATSKEGTTNEKLFF
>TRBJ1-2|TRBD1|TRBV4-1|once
TGCGCCAGCAGCCAAAGACAGGGTACGAACTATGGCTACACCTTC
CASSQRQGTNYGYTF
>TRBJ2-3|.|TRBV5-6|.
TGTGCCAGCAGCTTGGGTCTCTTCGCTAGCGGCACAGATACGCAGTATTTT
CASSLGLFASGTDTQYF
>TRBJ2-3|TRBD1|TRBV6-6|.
TGTGCCAGCAGGGACAGGGCGACAGATACGCAGTATTTT
CASRDRATDTQYF
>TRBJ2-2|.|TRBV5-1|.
TGCGCCAGCAGCGAACTAGCCCTCAGTCCCCGGGAGCTGTTTTTT
CASSELALSPRELFF
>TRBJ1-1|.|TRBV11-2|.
TGTGCCAGCAGCTTAGAGGCAGGGGTCACTGAAGCTTTCTTT
CASSLEAGVTEAFF
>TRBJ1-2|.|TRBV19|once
TGTGCCAGTAGTATAGGCGGAATGAACTATGACTACACCTTC
CASSIGGMNYDYTF
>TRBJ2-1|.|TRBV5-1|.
TGCGCCAGCAGCTCTGGGGCAGAGATAGGGGGGCAGTTCTTC
CASSSGAEIGGQFF
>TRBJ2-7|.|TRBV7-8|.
TGTGCCAGCAGCGTACGACAGCTGGACAGCTACGAGCAGTACTTC
CASSVRQLDSYEQYF
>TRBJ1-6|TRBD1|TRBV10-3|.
TGTGCCATCAGTACAGGGGGCCCAAATAATTCACCCCTCCACTTT
CAISTGGPNNSPLHF
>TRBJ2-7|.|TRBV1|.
TGCACCAGCGACCAGAGGAGCGAGCAGTACTTC
CTSDQRSEQYF